The rows below give T cell receptor beta chains drawn from one sample of a study of OX40 agonist ivuxolimab in advanced cancers. Clones were read by immunoSEQ multiplex PCR, and TCRdb kept only the in-frame ones, dropping some. Found here are fewer than 60,000 clones, roughly 90% of them singletons; the top ten hold roughly an eighth. The sample in question was CD4+ or CD8+ T cells sorted from blood, obtained in a trial of the OX40 agonist ivuxolimab. The origin of the receptors is an adult with an advanced solid tumor such as melanoma, head and neck, liver or kidney cancer. Each CDR3 is given with its conserved first and last residue. A D gene is named only where the DNA matches it firmly. The size of a clone is reported for some rows only, either as once, few or many, or as a class for expanded clones.

d_gene,j_gene,abundance,v_gene,CDR3aa,CDR3nt
-,TRBJ1-1,-,TRBV29-1,CSVGGVNGNTEAFF,TGCAGCGTCGGGGGGGTGAACGGGAACACTGAAGCTTTCTTT
-,TRBJ2-2,-,TRBV7-9,CASSSRQNTGELFF,TGTGCCAGCAGCTCCCGCCAGAACACCGGGGAGCTGTTTTTT
-,TRBJ1-6,few,TRBV5-1,CASSLALRGYSPLHF,TGCGCCAGCAGCTTGGCCCTACGGGGGTATTCACCCCTCCACTTT
TRBD2,TRBJ2-5,-,TRBV5-8,CASSLAGGAETQYF,TGTGCCAGCAGCCTAGCGGGGGGGGCAGAGACCCAGTACTTC
TRBD2,TRBJ2-1,-,TRBV25-1,CASSGTSGGSYNEQFF,TGTGCCAGCAGTGGGACTAGCGGGGGCTCCTACAATGAGCAGTTCTTC
TRBD1,TRBJ1-4,-,TRBV5-1,CASSLGGAGGSEKLFF,TGCGCCAGCAGCTTGGGGGGGGCAGGGGGCAGTGAAAAACTGTTTTTT
-,TRBJ2-3,-,TRBV7-9,CASSLTLYTGAGGDTQYF,TGTGCCAGCAGCTTAACCCTCTACACGGGAGCCGGAGGGGATACGCAGTATTTT
TRBD2,TRBJ2-3,-,TRBV9,CASSVGAGGPTDTQYF,TGTGCCAGCAGCGTAGGGGCGGGGGGGCCCACAGATACGCAGTATTTT
TRBD1,TRBJ1-2,-,TRBV4-1,CASSQGFRGNYGYTF,TGCGCCAGCAGCCAAGGGTTCAGGGGGAACTATGGCTACACCTTC
-,TRBJ1-2,-,TRBV10-1,CASPGGGGYTF,TGCGCCAGCCCGGGAGGCGGCGGCTACACCTTC
-,TRBJ2-7,-,TRBV19,CAIHWTARYEQYF,TGTGCCATCCATTGGACAGCCCGATACGAGCAGTACTTC
-,TRBJ2-7,few,TRBV6-1,CASSEGSPKTYEQYF,TGTGCCAGCAGTGAAGGGTCACCCAAGACCTACGAGCAGTACTTC
-,TRBJ2-5,-,TRBV7-2,CASSPAPVYQETQYF,TGTGCCAGCAGCCCCGCCCCAGTGTACCAAGAGACCCAGTACTTC
-,TRBJ1-1,-,TRBV7-3,CASSLGLGTEAFF,TGTGCCAGCAGCTTGGGGTTGGGCACTGAAGCTTTCTTT
-,TRBJ1-4,once,TRBV11-2,CASSYGDRWREKLFF,TGTGCCAGCAGCTACGGAGACAGATGGAGGGAAAAACTGTTTTTT
TRBD1,TRBJ2-7,once,TRBV5-1,CASSLEGVWGQGFVGEQYF,TGCGCCAGCAGCTTGGAAGGGGTCTGGGGACAGGGGTTCGTGGGCGAGCAGTACTTC
TRBD2,TRBJ2-1,-,TRBV7-7,CASSFGGLGNEQFF,TGTGCTAGCAGCTTTGGGGGACTAGGCAATGAGCAGTTCTTC
TRBD1,TRBJ2-7,-,TRBV2,CASRTGTGGIYEQYF,TGTGCCAGCAGGACCGGGACAGGGGGCATCTACGAGCAGTACTTC
-,TRBJ1-1,-,TRBV5-1,CASSLTGSSTEAFF,TGCGCCAGCAGCTTAACGGGGTCGAGCACTGAAGCTTTCTTT
-,TRBJ1-1,-,TRBV11-2,CASSVKIIKNTEAFF,TGTGCCAGCAGCGTAAAAATTATAAAGAACACTGAAGCTTTCTTT